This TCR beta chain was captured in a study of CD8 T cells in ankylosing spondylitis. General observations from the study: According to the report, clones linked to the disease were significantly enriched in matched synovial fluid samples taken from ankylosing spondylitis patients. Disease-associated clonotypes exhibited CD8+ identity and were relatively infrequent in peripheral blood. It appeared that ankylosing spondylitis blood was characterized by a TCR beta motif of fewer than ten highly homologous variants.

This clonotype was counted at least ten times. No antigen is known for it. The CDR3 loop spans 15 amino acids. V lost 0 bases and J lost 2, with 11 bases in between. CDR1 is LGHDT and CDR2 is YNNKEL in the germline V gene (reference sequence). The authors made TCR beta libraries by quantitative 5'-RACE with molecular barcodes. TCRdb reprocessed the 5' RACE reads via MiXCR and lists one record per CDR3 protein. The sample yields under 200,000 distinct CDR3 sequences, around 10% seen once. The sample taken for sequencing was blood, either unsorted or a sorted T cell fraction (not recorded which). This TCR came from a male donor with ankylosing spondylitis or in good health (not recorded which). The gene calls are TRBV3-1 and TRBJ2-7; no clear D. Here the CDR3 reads CASSQDLGPPYEQYF. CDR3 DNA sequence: TGTGCCAGCAGCCAAGATCTCGGCCCCCCCTACGAGCAGTACTTC.